This TCR beta chain emerged from a study of blood T cell repertoires in COVID-19. Study information: The origin of the acute and convalescent COVID-19 samples was the United States, Italy and Spain. T cells, B-cell-depleted T cells, or PBMCs supplied cDNA or gDNA.

The table came from immunoSEQ multiplex PCR; TCRdb's copy has only in-frame clones and leaves some out. The sample carries about 140,000 clones, around four fifths recorded once. From germline, CDR1 is SGHRS and CDR2 YFSETQ. The V gene end was trimmed by 1 base and the J gene end by 4 bases; junction bases not matched to a gene: 6. CDR3 length: 15 residues. Sequencing was carried out using peripheral blood. The clonotype was recovered from a woman aged 80 or over with acute or convalescent COVID-19. This chain joins TRBV5-1 and TRBJ1-2; 8 nucleotides line up with TRBD1. The CDR3: CASSLTGGSPYGYTF. CDR3 nucleotides: TGCGCCAGCAGCTTGACAGGGGGGTCCCCCTATGGCTACACCTTC.